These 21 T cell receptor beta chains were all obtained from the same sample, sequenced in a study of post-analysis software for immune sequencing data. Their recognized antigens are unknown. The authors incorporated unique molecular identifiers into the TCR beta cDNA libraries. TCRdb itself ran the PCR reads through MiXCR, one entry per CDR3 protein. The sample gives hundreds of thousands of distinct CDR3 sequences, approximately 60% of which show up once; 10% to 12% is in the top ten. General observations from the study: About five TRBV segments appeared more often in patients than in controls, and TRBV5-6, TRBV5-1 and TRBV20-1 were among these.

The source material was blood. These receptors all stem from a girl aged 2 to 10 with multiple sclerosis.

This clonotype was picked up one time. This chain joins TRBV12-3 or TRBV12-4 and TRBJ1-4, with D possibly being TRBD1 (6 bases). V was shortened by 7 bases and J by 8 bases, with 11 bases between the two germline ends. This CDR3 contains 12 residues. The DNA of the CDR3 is TGTGCCAGCACAGCGGGGGGCGAAAAACTGTTTTTT. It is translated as CASTAGGEKLFF.

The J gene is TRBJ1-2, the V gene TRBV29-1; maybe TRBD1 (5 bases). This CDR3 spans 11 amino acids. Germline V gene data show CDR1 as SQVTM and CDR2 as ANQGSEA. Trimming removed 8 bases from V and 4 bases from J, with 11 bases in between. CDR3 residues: CSFRTPYGYTF. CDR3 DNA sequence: TGCAGCTTCCGGACACCCTATGGCTACACCTTC.

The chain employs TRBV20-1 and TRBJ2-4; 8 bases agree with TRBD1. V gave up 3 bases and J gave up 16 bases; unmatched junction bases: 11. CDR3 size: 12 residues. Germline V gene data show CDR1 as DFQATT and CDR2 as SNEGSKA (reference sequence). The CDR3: CSASFGRGLLYF. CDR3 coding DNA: TGCAGTGCTAGTTTCGGCAGGGGGCTTCTATACTTC.

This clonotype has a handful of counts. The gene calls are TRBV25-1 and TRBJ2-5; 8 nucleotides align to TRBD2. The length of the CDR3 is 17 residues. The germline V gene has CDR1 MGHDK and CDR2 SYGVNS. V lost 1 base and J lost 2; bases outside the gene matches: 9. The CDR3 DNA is TGTGCCAGCAGTGAATTAGGTGGTAGCGGGGTACAAGAGACCCAGTACTTC. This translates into CASSELGGSGVQETQYF.

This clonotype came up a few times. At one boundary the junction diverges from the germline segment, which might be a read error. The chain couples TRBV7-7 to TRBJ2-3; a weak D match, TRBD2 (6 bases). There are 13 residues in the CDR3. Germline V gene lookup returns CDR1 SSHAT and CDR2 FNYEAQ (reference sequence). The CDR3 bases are TGTGCTAGCAGCTCGGGACTGAGGGATACGCAGTATTTT. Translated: CASSSGLRDTQYF.

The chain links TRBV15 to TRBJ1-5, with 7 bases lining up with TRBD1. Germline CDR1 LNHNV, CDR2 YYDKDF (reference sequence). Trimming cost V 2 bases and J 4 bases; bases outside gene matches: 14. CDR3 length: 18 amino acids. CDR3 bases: TGTGCCACCAGCAGACTATCCCTTCGGACAGGCCCTAATCAGCCCCAGCATTTT. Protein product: CATSRLSLRTGPNQPQHF.

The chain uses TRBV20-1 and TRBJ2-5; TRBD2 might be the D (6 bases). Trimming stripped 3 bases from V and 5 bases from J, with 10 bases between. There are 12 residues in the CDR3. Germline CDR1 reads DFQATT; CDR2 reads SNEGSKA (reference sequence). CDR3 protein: CSASNGGETQYF. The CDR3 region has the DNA TGCAGTGCTAGTAATGGAGGGGAGACCCAGTACTTC.

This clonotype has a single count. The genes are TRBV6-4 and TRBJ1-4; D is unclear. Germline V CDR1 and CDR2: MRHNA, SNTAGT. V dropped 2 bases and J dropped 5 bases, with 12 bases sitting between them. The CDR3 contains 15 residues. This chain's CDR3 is CASSDPVRPNEKLFF. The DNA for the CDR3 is TGTGCCAGCAGTGACCCTGTTCGGCCAAATGAAAAACTGTTTTTT.

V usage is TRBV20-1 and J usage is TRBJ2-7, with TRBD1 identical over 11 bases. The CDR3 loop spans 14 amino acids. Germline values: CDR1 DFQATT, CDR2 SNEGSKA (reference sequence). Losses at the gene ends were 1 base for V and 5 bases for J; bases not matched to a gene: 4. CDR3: CSARGLGQGDEQYF. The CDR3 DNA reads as TGCAGTGCTAGAGGACTGGGACAGGGGGACGAGCAGTACTTC.

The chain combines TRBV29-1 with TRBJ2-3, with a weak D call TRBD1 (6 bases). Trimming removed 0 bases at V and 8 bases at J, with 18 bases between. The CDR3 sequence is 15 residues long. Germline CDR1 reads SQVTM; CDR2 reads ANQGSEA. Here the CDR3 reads CSVEDGRGGDGTQYF. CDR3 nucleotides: TGCAGCGTTGAAGATGGTCGTGGGGGCGACGGTACGCAGTATTTT.

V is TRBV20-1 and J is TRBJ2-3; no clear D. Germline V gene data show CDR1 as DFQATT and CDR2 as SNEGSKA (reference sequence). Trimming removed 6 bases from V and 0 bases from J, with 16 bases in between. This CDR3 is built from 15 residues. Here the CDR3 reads CSAKRLATSTDTQYF. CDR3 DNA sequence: TGCAGTGCCAAGAGACTGGCCACTAGCACAGATACGCAGTATTTT.

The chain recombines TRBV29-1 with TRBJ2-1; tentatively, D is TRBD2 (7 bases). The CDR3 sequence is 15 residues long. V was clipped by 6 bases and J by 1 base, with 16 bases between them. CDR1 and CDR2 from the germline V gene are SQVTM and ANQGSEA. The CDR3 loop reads CSVLGGRGSYNEQFF. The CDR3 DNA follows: TGCAGCGTCCTGGGGGGGCGAGGGTCCTACAATGAGCAGTTCTTC.

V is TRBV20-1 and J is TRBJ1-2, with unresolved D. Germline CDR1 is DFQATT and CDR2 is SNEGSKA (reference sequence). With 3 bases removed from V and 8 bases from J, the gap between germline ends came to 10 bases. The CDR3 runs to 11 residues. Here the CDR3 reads CSASVSGGYTF. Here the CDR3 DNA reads TGCAGTGCTAGTGTTTCTGGCGGCTACACCTTC.

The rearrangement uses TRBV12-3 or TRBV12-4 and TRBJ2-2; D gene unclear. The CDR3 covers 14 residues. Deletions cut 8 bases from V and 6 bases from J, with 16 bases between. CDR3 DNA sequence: TGTGCCAGCCGGGCCCCAGCAGTAGCCGGGGAGCTGTTTTTT. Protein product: CASRAPAVAGELFF.

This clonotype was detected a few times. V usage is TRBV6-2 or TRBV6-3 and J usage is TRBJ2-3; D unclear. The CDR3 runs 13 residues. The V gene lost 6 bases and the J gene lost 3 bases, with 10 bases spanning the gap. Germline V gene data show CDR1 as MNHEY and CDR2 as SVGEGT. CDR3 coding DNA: TGTGCCAGCAGCTCGACGGTTACAGATACGCAGTATTTT. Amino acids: CASSSTVTDTQYF.

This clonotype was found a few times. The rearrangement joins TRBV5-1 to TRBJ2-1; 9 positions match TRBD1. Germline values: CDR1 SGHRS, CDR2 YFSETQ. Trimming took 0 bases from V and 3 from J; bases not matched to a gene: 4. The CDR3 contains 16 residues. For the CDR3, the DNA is TGCGCCAGCAGCTTGGAGACAGGGGGGGTCTACAATGAGCAGTTCTTC. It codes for CASSLETGGVYNEQFF.

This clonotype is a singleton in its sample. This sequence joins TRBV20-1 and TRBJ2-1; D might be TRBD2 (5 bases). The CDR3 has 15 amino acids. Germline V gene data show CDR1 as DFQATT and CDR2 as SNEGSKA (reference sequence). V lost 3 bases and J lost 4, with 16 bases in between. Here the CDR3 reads CSARGGQRHYNEQFF. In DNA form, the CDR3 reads TGCAGTGCTAGGGGTGGGCAGCGGCATTACAATGAGCAGTTCTTC.

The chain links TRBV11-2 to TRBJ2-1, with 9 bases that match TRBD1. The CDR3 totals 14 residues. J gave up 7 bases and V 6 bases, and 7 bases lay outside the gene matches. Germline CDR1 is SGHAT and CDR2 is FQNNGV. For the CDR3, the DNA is TGTGCCAGCAGTTCGGGACAGGGTGGGAATGAGCAGTTCTTC. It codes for CASSSGQGGNEQFF.

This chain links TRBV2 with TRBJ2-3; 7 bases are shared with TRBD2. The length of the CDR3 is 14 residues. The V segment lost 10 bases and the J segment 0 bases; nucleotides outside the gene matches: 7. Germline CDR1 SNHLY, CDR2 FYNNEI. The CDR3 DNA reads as TGTGCCAACCTGGGGGGGACCAGCACAGATACGCAGTATTTT. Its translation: CANLGGTSTDTQYF.

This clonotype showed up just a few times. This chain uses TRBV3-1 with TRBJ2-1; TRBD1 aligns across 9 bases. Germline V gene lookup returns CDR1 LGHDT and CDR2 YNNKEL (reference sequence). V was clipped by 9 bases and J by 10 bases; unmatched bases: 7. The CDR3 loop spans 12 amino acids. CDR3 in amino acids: CASSTGGGEQFF. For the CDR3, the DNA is TGTGCCAGTTCCACAGGGGGCGGAGAGCAGTTCTTC.

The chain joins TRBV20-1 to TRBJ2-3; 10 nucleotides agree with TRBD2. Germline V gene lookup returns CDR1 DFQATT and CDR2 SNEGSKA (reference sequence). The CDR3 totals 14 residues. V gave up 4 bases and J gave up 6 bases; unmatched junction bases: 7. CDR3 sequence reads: CSATPLAGSDTQYF. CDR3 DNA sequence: TGCAGTGCTACCCCACTAGCGGGAAGCGATACGCAGTATTTT.